A selection of T cell receptor beta chains follows, all from one sample in a study of blood T cell repertoires in COVID-19. Assay used: immunoSEQ multiplex PCR; TCRdb lists only in-frame clones, some missing. The repertoire holds over 300,000 clones, with approximately 85% as singletons. Specimen: peripheral blood. All receptors derive from a human donor in a cohort sampled during active COVID-19. Each CDR3 is given with its conserved first and last residue. D genes are given only for firm matches. A clone size is listed for some rows: how often the clone was seen (once, few, many), or a class if it is expanded.

J gene | D gene | clone size | V gene | CDR3 DNA | CDR3 protein
TRBJ2-2 | TRBD1 | once | TRBV7-9 | TGTGCCAGCAGCTTAAACAGGGGGTCGGCCGGGGAGCTGTTTTTT | CASSLNRGSAGELFF
TRBJ2-1 | TRBD1 | NA | TRBV5-1 | TGCGCCAGCAGCCCGGTCCCGCTTGACAGGGGGACGAACAATGAGCAGTTCTTC | CASSPVPLDRGTNNEQFF
TRBJ1-2 | NA | many | TRBV28 | TGTGCCAGCAGTTTGGGGGGATTAAGCTATGGCTACACCTTC | CASSLGGLSYGYTF
TRBJ2-1 | TRBD2 | NA | TRBV10-3 | TGTGCCATCAGTACAGCGGGGATATCCTACAATGAGCAGTTCTTC | CAISTAGISYNEQFF
TRBJ1-2 | NA | NA | TRBV9 | TGTGCCAGCAGCGTAGGTGGAGGGAGTAACTATGGCTACACCTTC | CASSVGGGSNYGYTF
TRBJ1-6 | NA | NA | TRBV27 | TGTGCCAGCAGTTTCAGCTCCTATAATTCACCCCTCCACTTT | CASSFSSYNSPLHF
TRBJ2-1 | NA | NA | TRBV12-3/TRBV12-4 | TGTGCCAGCAGTAGTTTTTTGACGGGTGAGCAGTTCTTC | CASSSFLTGEQFF
TRBJ2-5 | TRBD2 | NA | TRBV6-2/TRBV6-3 | TGTGCCAGCAGTTTCCTAGCGGGGGAATGGTTTGAGACCCAGTACTTC | CASSFLAGEWFETQYF
TRBJ2-7 | TRBD1 | once | TRBV7-9 | TGTGCCAGCAGCTCCGGGACAGGGGACTACGAGCAGTACTTC | CASSSGTGDYEQYF
TRBJ1-4 | NA | NA | TRBV14 | TGTGCCAGCAGCCAAGTACGCCGGTCGTCTGAAAAACTGTTTTTT | CASSQVRRSSEKLFF
TRBJ1-2 | TRBD1 | NA | TRBV29-1 | TGCAGCGTTGAAGCCCTTGGGGGACAGGGGAGGGGTGGCTACACCTTC | CSVEALGGQGRGGYTF
TRBJ2-2 | NA | once | TRBV7-8 | TGTGCCAGCAGCTTAAGCTCCGGTAACACCGGGGAGCTGTTTTTT | CASSLSSGNTGELFF
TRBJ1-4 | NA | NA | TRBV6-6 | TGTGCCAGCAGTCCCTCGGGCGGGGGCACAGGGTCTATTGAAAAACTGTTTTTT | CASSPSGGGTGSIEKLFF
TRBJ2-3 | NA | NA | TRBV7-9 | TGTGCCAGCAGCTTACTAGGCGTGGGTACAGATACGCAGTATTTT | CASSLLGVGTDTQYF
TRBJ1-2 | NA | NA | TRBV6-5 | TGTGCCAGCAGTACGGACAGTAACTATGGCTACACCTTC | CASSTDSNYGYTF
TRBJ1-1 | NA | NA | TRBV5-6 | TGTGCCAGCAGTTTGGGGACTGTCGAAGCTTTCTTT | CASSLGTVEAFF
TRBJ1-1 | NA | NA | TRBV11-3 | TGTGCCAGCAGCTTAGGTGGGGCCACTGAAGCTTTCTTT | CASSLGGATEAFF
TRBJ1-2 | NA | NA | TRBV6-1 | TGTGCCAGCAGTGAAGCGCTTCGGGGGGCGACTAACTATGGCTACACCTTC | CASSEALRGATNYGYTF
TRBJ2-1 | TRBD2 | NA | TRBV30 | TGTGCCTGGGACTCGGGACTAGCGGGGGTTAATGAGCAGTTCTTC | CAWDSGLAGVNEQFF
TRBJ2-1 | NA | NA | TRBV7-9 | TGTGCCAGCAGTTTAGGGACTCCACCGGACTACAATGAGCAGTTCTTC | CASSLGTPPDYNEQFF
TRBJ1-6 | TRBD1 | NA | TRBV27 | TGTGCCAGCAGTAGGACAGGACTAAATTCACCCCTCCACTTT | CASSRTGLNSPLHF
TRBJ2-2 | TRBD2 | NA | TRBV7-6 | TGTGCCAGCAGCCCGAGACTGAGCGGGGGGGCGAACACCGGGGAGCTGTTTTTT | CASSPRLSGGANTGELFF
TRBJ1-2 | NA | NA | TRBV6-1 | TGTGCCAGCAGTGAAGTGGCAGGAAGAGGCTACACCTTC | CASSEVAGRGYTF
TRBJ2-2 | NA | NA | TRBV6-5 | TGTGCCAGCCACGTGAGCCTGATTAACCCCGGGGAGCTGTTTTTT | CASHVSLINPGELFF
TRBJ2-7 | NA | NA | TRBV18 | TGTGCCAGCTCACAGTCGGGACTCTCCTACGAGCAGTACTTC | CASSQSGLSYEQYF
TRBJ2-7 | NA | few | TRBV7-3 | TGTGCCAGCAGCCCAGACAGAGGATACGAGCAGTACTTC | CASSPDRGYEQYF
TRBJ2-1 | TRBD1 | NA | TRBV7-2 | TGTGCCAGCAGCTCCAGACAGGGGGTTTACAATGAGCAGTTCTTC | CASSSRQGVYNEQFF
TRBJ2-1 | TRBD2 | NA | TRBV2 | TGTGCCACCAAGAGGGCTAGCGGGGGTTTCTACAATGAGCAGTTCTTC | CATKRASGGFYNEQFF
TRBJ2-3 | TRBD1 | NA | TRBV2 | TGTGCCAGCACGTGGGACAGATCCACAGATACGCAGTATTTT | CASTWDRSTDTQYF
TRBJ2-2 | TRBD2 | NA | TRBV4-2 | TGTGCCAGCAGCCAAAAAAGCGGGGGGGCCGGGGCCGGGGAGCTGTTTTTT | CASSQKSGGAGAGELFF
TRBJ2-7 | NA | NA | TRBV19 | TGTGCCAGTACTATCCTGTCTAGCTCCTACGAGCAGTACTTC | CASTILSSSYEQYF
TRBJ2-7 | NA | NA | TRBV3-1/TRBV3-2 | TGTGCCAGCAGCCAAGACAGCGTGACCTACGAGCAGTACTTC | CASSQDSVTYEQYF
TRBJ1-2 | TRBD1 | NA | TRBV5-1 | TGCGCCAGCAGCTTGGGCGAGGGGGCTGGTGGCTACACCTTC | CASSLGEGAGGYTF
TRBJ2-2 | NA | NA | TRBV7-3 | TGTGCCAGCAGCTTACGTCGGGGCGGGGAGCTGTTTTTT | CASSLRRGGELFF
TRBJ2-1 | NA | NA | TRBV7-9 | TGTGCCAGCAGCTTAGGGCAGGAGGTTAGCAATGAGCAGTTCTTC | CASSLGQEVSNEQFF
TRBJ1-1 | NA | NA | TRBV6-5 | TGTGCCAGCAGAAGAAACAGGGACTATAACACTGAAGCTTTCTTT | CASRRNRDYNTEAFF
TRBJ1-4 | NA | NA | TRBV25-1 | TGTGCCAGCAGTGAATACATAACAGATGAAAAACTGTTTTTT | CASSEYITDEKLFF
TRBJ1-6 | TRBD1 | NA | TRBV6-5 | TGTGCCAGCAGTTACGACAGGGCCTTCTCACCCCTCCACTTT | CASSYDRAFSPLHF
TRBJ1-2 | NA | NA | TRBV18 | TGTGCCAGCTCAAAAGAGGGTGGCTACACCTTC | CASSKEGGYTF
TRBJ2-3 | TRBD2 | NA | TRBV3-1/TRBV3-2 | TGTGCCAGCAGCCATACTAGCGGGGGGGTATTGAGCACAGATACGCAGTATTTT | CASSHTSGGVLSTDTQYF
TRBJ1-1 | NA | NA | TRBV6-5 | TGTGCCAGCAGCTCAACTCTTGCGGCCTTTAATTTCGCTTTCTTT | CASSSTLAAFNFAFF
TRBJ1-4 | NA | NA | TRBV7-2 | TGTGCCAGCAGCTCCCGCGACGGGTTTAATGAAAAACTGTTTTTT | CASSSRDGFNEKLFF
TRBJ2-2 | TRBD1 | few | TRBV5-1 | TGCGCCAGCAGCTGGGCTGGACAGGGCACCGGGGAGCTGTTTTTT | CASSWAGQGTGELFF
TRBJ2-2 | NA | NA | TRBV11-2 | TGTGCCAGCAGCTTAGTTGGTGGCGCGGGCGGGGAGCTGTTTTTT | CASSLVGGAGGELFF